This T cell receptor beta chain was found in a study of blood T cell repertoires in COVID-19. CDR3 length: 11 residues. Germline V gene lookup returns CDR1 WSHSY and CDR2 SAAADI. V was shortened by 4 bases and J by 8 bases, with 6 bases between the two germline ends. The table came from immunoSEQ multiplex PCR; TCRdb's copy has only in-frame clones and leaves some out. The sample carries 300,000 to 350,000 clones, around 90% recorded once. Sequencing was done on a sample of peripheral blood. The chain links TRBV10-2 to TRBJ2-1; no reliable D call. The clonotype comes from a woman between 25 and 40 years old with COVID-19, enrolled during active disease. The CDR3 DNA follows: TGCGCCAGCAGTGTCCTGTATGAGCAGTTCTTC. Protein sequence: CASSVLYEQFF.